Following are 3 T cell receptor beta chains from one sample sequenced in a study of spatial heterogeneity in lung cancer. Indicated time point: sample taken at primary tumor resection. Using its own MiXCR run on the 5' RACE reads, TCRdb lists one record per CDR3 protein. The sample includes roughly 7,700 distinct CDR3 sequences, approximately 12% of them seen just once. Points from the study as a whole: Expanded intratumoral alpha and beta TCR counts tracked tumor mutation counts.

Their antigen targets remain unknown. Sequenced here: lung tumor tissue, sampled at surgery. These receptor sequences come from a male donor with early-stage non-small cell lung cancer.

Comment on this clonotype: One end of the junction does not line up with germline, which may come from a read error. V usage is TRBV25-1 and J usage is TRBJ1-5; no clear D. This CDR3 spans 13 amino acids. Germline CDR1 and CDR2: MGHDK and SYGVNS. CDR3 sequence reads: CASGPNSNQPQHF. The CDR3 DNA reads as TGTGCCAGCGGACCCAATAGCAATCAGCCCCAGCATTTC. Combining the CDR3 with reference TRBV25-1 and TRBJ1-5 gives the whole variable domain EADIYQTPRYLVIGTGKKITLECSQTMGHDKMYWYQQDPGMELHLIHYSYGVNSTEKGDLSSESTVSRIRTEHFPLTLESARPSHTSQYLCASGPNSNQPQHFGDGTRLSIL.

Comments on this clonotype: It is unclear where the CDR3 begins or ends on the DNA, so no DNA is shown, and the CDR3 is as TCRdb lists it. V usage is TRBV7-2 and J usage is TRBJ2-7; the D call of TRBD1 is as the table states it, not checked on the DNA. A total of 21 residues make up the CDR3, ends included. Germline V CDR1 and CDR2: SGHTA, FQGNSA. This CDR3 is CASSFYICSARDKRDALGQYF.

This clonotype was counted at least ten times. This chain uses TRBV4-1 with TRBJ2-5; 9 nucleotides match TRBD2. CDR3 length equals 15 residues. From germline, CDR1 is MGHRA and CDR2 YSYEKL. Unmatched junction bases numbered 10, after V lost 0 bases and J lost 11 bases. CDR3 protein: CASSQDTGGSGRQYF. CDR3 nucleotides: TGCGCCAGCAGCCAAGATACTGGGGGTAGCGGGAGACAGTACTTC.